This T cell receptor (beta chain) was found in a study of blood T cell repertoires in COVID-19. Study information: The study drew acute and convalescent COVID-19 samples from the United States, Italy and Spain. PBMCs, B-cell-depleted T cells, or T cells were the source of the cDNA or gDNA that made up the material.

In the original analysis: Nucleated cell number was recorded as an estimate derived from reference gene primer amplification. The method was immunoSEQ multiplex PCR; TCRdb's version includes in-frame clones alone and lacks a portion of them. V and J calls and clone size are those listed in that table; D and trimming were worked out from the DNA. Found here are 150,000 or so clones, 82% of them singletons; the top ten hold 8% to 9.5%. CDR1 and CDR2 (germline): MNHEY, SVGAGI. The V end lost 7 bases, the J end lost 0 bases, and 10 bases lay between the germline ends. The CDR3 extends over 14 amino acids.

The sample consisted of peripheral blood. The rearrangement uses TRBV6-5 and TRBJ1-5, with D maybe TRBD1 (5 bases). The TCR originated in a woman in her 70s with acute or convalescent COVID-19. Written as DNA, the CDR3 is TGTGCCAGCAATTCAGGGTATAGCAATCAGCCCCAGCATTTT. Its protein is CASNSGYSNQPQHF.